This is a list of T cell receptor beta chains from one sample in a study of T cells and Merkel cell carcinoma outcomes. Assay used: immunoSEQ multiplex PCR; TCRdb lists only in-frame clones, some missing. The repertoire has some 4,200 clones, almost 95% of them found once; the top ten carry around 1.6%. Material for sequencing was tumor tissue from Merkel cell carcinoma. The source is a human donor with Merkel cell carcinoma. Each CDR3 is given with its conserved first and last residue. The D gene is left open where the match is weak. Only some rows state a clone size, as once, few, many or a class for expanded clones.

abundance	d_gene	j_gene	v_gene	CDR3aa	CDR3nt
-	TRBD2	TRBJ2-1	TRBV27	CASSLSRLAGGYEQFF	TGTGCCAGCAGTTTATCGAGGCTAGCGGGAGGCTATGAGCAGTTCTTC
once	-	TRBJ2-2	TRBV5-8	CASNFYHGSSANTGELFF	TGTGCCAGCAATTTTTACCACGGCAGTTCCGCGAACACCGGGGAGCTGTTTTTT
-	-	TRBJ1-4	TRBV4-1	CASAPGTTNEKLFF	TGCGCCAGCGCACCCGGGACGACTAATGAAAAACTGTTTTTT
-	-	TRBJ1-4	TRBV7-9	CASTLGASGNEKLFF	TGTGCCAGCACCCTAGGGGCCTCTGGTAATGAAAAACTGTTTTTT
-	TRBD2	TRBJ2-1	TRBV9	CASSVYGTSGNEQFF	TGTGCCAGCAGCGTATATGGAACTAGCGGCAATGAGCAGTTCTTC
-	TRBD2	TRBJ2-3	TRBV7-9	CASSESQSGTSGGVTQYF	TGTGCCAGCAGCGAATCCCAATCCGGGACTAGCGGGGGGGTGACGCAGTATTTT
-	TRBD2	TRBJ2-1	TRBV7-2	CASSRTSGPYNEQFF	TGTGCCAGCAGCCGTACTAGCGGCCCATACAATGAGCAGTTCTTC
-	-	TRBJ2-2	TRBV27	CASSLEGVGTGELFF	TGTGCCAGCAGTTTAGAAGGGGTAGGCACCGGGGAGCTGTTTTTT
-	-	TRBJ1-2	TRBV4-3	CASSQSSDLGYGYTF	TGCGCCAGCAGCCAATCTAGTGACTTGGGCTATGGCTACACCTTC
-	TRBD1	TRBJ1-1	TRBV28	CASSLELRDRGIGGEAFF	TGTGCCAGCAGTTTAGAGCTCCGGGACAGGGGGATTGGAGGTGAAGCTTTCTTT
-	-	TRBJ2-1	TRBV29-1	CSVGADNEQFF	TGCAGCGTTGGGGCCGACAATGAGCAGTTCTTC
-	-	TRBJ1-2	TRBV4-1	CASSQLVFDYGYTF	TGCGCCAGCAGCCAACTGGTCTTCGACTATGGCTACACCTTC
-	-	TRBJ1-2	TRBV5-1	CASSLVGNPGDGYTF	TGCGCCAGCAGCTTGGTCGGGAACCCAGGGGATGGCTACACCTTC
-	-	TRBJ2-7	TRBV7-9	CASSSTSGGTHLPYEQYF	TGTGCCAGCAGCTCGACGTCAGGGGGGACCCATCTCCCCTACGAGCAGTACTTC
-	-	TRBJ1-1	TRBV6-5	CASRTPQNTEAFF	TGTGCCAGCAGGACCCCACAGAACACTGAAGCTTTCTTT
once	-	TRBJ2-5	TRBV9	CASSVSSQETQYF	TGTGCCAGCAGCGTTTCCAGCCAAGAGACCCAGTACTTC
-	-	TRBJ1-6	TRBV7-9	CVSSFSADGSPLHF	TGTGTCAGCAGCTTCTCGGCAGACGGTTCACCCCTCCACTTT
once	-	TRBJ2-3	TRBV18	CASSLDGGTDTQYF	TGTGCCAGCTCACTTGATGGAGGGACAGATACGCAGTATTTT
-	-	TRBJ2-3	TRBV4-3	CASSWERRGPDTQYF	TGCGCCAGCAGCTGGGAAAGGAGGGGCCCTGATACGCAGTATTTT
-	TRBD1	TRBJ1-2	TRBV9	CASSALRDRTNGYTF	TGTGCCAGCAGCGCCCTTAGGGACAGAACGAATGGCTACACCTTC
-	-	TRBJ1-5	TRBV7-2	CASSLAVESAYSNQPQHF	TGTGCCAGCAGCTTAGCGGTAGAGTCGGCTTATAGCAATCAGCCCCAGCATTTT
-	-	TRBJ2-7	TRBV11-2	CASSLVYEQYF	TGTGCCAGCAGCTTAGTTTACGAGCAGTACTTC
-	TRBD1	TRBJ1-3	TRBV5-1	CASSSTGAGNTIYF	TGCGCCAGCAGCTCTACAGGGGCTGGAAACACCATATATTTT
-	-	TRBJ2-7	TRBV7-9	CASSASPGHAYEQYF	TGTGCCAGCAGCGCATCTCCGGGACATGCCTACGAGCAGTACTTC
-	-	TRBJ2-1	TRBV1	CTSSRVRFF	TGCACCAGCAGCCGGGTGCGGTTCTTC
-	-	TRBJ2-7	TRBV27	CASTHEGHEQYF	TGTGCCAGCACCCATGAAGGCCACGAGCAGTACTTC
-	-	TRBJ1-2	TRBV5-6	CASSRGRNYGYTF	TGTGCCAGCAGCAGGGGAAGAAACTATGGCTACACCTTC
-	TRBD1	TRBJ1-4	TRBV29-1	CSVATGRKLFF	TGCAGCGTTGCGACAGGGAGGAAACTGTTTTTT
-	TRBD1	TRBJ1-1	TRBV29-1	CSVHPQGRAFF	TGCAGCGTTCACCCACAGGGGCGAGCTTTCTTT
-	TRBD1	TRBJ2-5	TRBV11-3	CARSQGQGAQETQYF	TGTGCCAGGAGCCAGGGACAGGGGGCCCAAGAGACCCAGTACTTC
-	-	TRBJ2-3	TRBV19	CASSILDSTDTQYF	TGTGCCAGTAGTATACTCGACAGCACAGATACGCAGTATTTT
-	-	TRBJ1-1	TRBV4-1	CASSQERTAVEAFF	TGCGCCAGCAGCCAAGAGAGGACAGCTGTTGAAGCTTTCTTT
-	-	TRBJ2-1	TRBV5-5	CASSPRGQGYNEQFF	TGTGCCAGCAGCCCAAGAGGGCAGGGGTACAATGAGCAGTTCTTC
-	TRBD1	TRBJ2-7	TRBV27	CASTPTGALYEQYF	TGTGCCAGCACTCCGACAGGGGCACTCTACGAGCAGTACTTC
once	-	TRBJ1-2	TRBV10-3	CAINQGGSFYGYTF	TGTGCCATCAATCAGGGAGGATCTTTCTATGGCTACACCTTC
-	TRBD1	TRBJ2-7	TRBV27	CASSGRTGGADEQYF	TGTGCCAGCAGTGGCAGGACAGGGGGCGCGGACGAGCAGTACTTC
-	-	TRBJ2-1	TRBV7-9	CASSLASGDEQFF	TGTGCCAGCAGCTTAGCGTCGGGTGATGAGCAGTTCTTC
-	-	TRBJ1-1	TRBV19	CASSTNNREAFF	TGTGCCAGTAGTACTAACAACCGCGAAGCTTTCTTT
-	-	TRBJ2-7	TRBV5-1	CASRATVGASYEQYF	TGCGCCAGCAGGGCTACAGTTGGGGCCTCCTACGAGCAGTACTTC
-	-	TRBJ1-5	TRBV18	CASSRDSNQPQHF	TGTGCCAGCTCGCGGGATAGCAATCAGCCCCAGCATTTT
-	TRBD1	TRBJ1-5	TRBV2	CASSSGQGTSNQPQHF	TGTGCCAGCAGTTCGGGACAGGGGACCAGCAATCAGCCCCAGCATTTT
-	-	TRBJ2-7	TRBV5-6	CASSSYREGMSGQYF	TGTGCCAGCAGCTCCTACAGGGAGGGGATGTCGGGGCAGTACTTC
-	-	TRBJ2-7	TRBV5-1	CASSFPDRTYEQYF	TGCGCCAGCAGCTTTCCGGACAGAACCTACGAGCAGTACTTC
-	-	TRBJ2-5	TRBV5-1	CASSWTPSETQYF	TGCGCCAGCAGCTGGACCCCATCGGAGACCCAGTACTTC
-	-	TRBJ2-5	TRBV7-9	CASSLASGAYQETQYF	TGTGCCAGCAGCTTAGCTTCAGGGGCGTACCAAGAGACCCAGTACTTC
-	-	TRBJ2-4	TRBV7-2	CASSEMDRNIQYF	TGTGCCAGCAGCGAAATGGACAGAAACATTCAGTACTTC
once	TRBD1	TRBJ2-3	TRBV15	CATSRGDRQATQYF	TGTGCCACCAGCAGGGGGGACAGGCAGGCTACGCAGTATTTT
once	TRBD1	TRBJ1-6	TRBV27	CASSTGQGDNSPLHF	TGTGCCAGCAGTACTGGACAGGGTGATAATTCACCCCTCCACTTT
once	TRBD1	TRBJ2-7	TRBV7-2	CASSVIQGAYEQYF	TGTGCCAGCAGCGTGATCCAGGGGGCCTACGAGCAGTACTTC
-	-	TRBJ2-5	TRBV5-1	CASSSETRLETQYF	TGCGCCAGCAGCTCCGAGACTAGGTTGGAGACCCAGTACTTC
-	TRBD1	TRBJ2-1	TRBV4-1	CASSQDTGGYNEQFF	TGCGCCAGCAGCCAAGATACAGGGGGATACAATGAGCAGTTCTTC
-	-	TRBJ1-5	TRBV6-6	CASSYPGDGQPQHF	TGTGCCAGCAGTTACCCCGGCGATGGCCAGCCCCAGCATTTT
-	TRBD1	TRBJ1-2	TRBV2	CASSPGTASSYGYTF	TGTGCCAGCAGTCCTGGGACAGCCAGCTCCTATGGCTACACCTTC
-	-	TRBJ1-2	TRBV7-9	CASSFGAAHNYGYTF	TGTGCCAGCAGCTTTGGGGCAGCGCACAACTATGGCTACACCTTC
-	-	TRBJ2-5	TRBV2	CASSEGHGETQYF	TGTGCCAGCAGTGAAGGACATGGGGAGACCCAGTACTTC
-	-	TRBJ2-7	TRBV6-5	CASAWTASYEQYF	TGTGCCAGCGCCTGGACAGCCTCCTACGAGCAGTACTTC
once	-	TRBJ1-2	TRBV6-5	CASSRTGRTYYGYTF	TGTGCCAGCAGTCGTACGGGACGGACTTACTATGGCTACACCTTC
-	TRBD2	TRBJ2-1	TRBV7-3	CASSLAGGQNEQFF	TGTGCCAGCAGCTTAGCGGGAGGGCAGAATGAGCAGTTCTTC
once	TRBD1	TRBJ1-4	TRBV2	CASSENRGGEKLFF	TGTGCCAGCAGTGAGAACAGGGGAGGGGAAAAACTGTTTTTT